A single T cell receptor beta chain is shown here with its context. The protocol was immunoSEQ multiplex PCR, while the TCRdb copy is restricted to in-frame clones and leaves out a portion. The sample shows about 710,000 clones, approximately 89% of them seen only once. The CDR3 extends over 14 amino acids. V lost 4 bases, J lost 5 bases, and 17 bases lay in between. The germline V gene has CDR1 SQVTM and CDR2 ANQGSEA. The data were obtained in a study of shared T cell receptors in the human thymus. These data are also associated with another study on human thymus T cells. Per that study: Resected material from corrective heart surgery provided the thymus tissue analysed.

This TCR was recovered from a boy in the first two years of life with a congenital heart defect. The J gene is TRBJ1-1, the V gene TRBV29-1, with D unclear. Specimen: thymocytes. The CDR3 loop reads CSVVRWVGGTEAFF. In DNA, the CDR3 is TGCAGCGTTGTGCGGTGGGTAGGAGGGACTGAAGCTTTCTTT.